This is a list of T cell receptor beta chains from one sample in a study of regulatory T cells in long-lasting Graves disease. TCRdb analysed the multiplex PCR reads with MiXCR anew, one entry per CDR3 protein. Here the sample spans 400,000 to 500,000 distinct CDR3 sequences, 20% to 25% being singletons. Sequences were derived from peripheral blood mononuclear cells (PBMCs), sampled when the disease was refractory, from a patient treated with antithyroid drugs. These receptors originate from a female donor with Graves disease. Each CDR3 is given with its conserved first and last residue.

V: TRBV9
J: TRBJ2-5
CDR3: CASSFTSGSEETQYF

V: TRBV5-1
J: TRBJ2-7
CDR3: CASSRGLAGGSTYEQYF

V: TRBV28
J: TRBJ2-7
CDR3: CASQFRDSPYEQYF

V: TRBV30
J: TRBJ1-5
CDR3: CAWDRGGQPQHF

V: TRBV5-1
J: TRBJ2-1
CDR3: CASSWRGDPWDEQFF

V: TRBV20-1
J: TRBJ2-7
CDR3: CSARKRAAGGRSYEQYF

V: TRBV7-9
J: TRBJ2-7
CDR3: CASSFRVWGEQYF

V: TRBV18
J: TRBJ1-1
CDR3: CASSGQPGFDTEAFF

V: TRBV11-2
J: TRBJ1-3
CDR3: CASSLEGWVYGNTIYF

V: TRBV19
J: TRBJ1-5
CDR3: CASSIGDRDQPQHF

V: TRBV27
J: TRBJ2-6
CDR3: CASRRDVGDSGANVLTF

V: TRBV6-4
J: TRBJ2-7
CDR3: CAVHREGYEQYF

V: TRBV7-9
J: TRBJ2-5
CDR3: CASSLGTAHQETQYF

V: TRBV10-2
J: TRBJ2-2
CDR3: CASSEVGFGELFF

V: TRBV5-1
J: TRBJ2-6
CDR3: CASRAGSGANVLTF

V: TRBV10-3
J: TRBJ2-2
CDR3: CASKGTSGRNTGELFF

V: TRBV11-2
J: TRBJ1-5
CDR3: CASSLGGGDRVRNQPQHF

V: TRBV6-1
J: TRBJ2-4
CDR3: CASSGTGWAKNIQYF

V: TRBV5-1
J: TRBJ2-4
CDR3: CASRLRLADNIQYF

V: TRBV9
J: TRBJ1-2
CDR3: CASSAGTKPGYTYGYTF

V: TRBV7-9
J: TRBJ2-5
CDR3: CASSLVRLAERYQETQYF

V: TRBV6-1
J: TRBJ2-3
CDR3: CASRRDRGRDTQYF

V: TRBV9
J: TRBJ2-7
CDR3: CASSVGREGHEQYF

V: TRBV6-1
J: TRBJ1-6
CDR3: CASSEKSGESPLHF

V: TRBV30
J: TRBJ2-1
CDR3: CASWGPGENEQFF

V: TRBV12-3/TRBV12-4
J: TRBJ1-6
CDR3: CASSRTDYNSPLHF

V: TRBV30
J: TRBJ2-7
CDR3: CAWSVESGGAYEQYF

V: TRBV12-3/TRBV12-4
J: TRBJ2-7
CDR3: CASGGTADYEQYF